The 26 T cell receptor beta chains presented below share a single source sample, sequenced in a study of regulatory T cells in long-lasting Graves disease. Time point specified: newly diagnosed GD, antithyroid drugs for less than 3 months. After RNA was extracted from PBMCs, the TCR library was made from it. With iRepertoire HTBI primers and Arm-PCR of CDR3 regions, TCR beta libraries were built. MiXCR was run by TCRdb on the multiplex PCR reads, yielding one entry per CDR3 protein. The table records hundreds of thousands of distinct CDR3 sequences, around 17% of them present only once. These data were likewise used in another study, on T cells in Graves' hyperthyroidism and ophthalmopathy.

The input for sequencing was peripheral blood mononuclear cells (PBMCs), taken at new diagnosis, from a patient treated with antithyroid drugs. The receptors derive from a man aged 35-49 years with Graves disease.

This clonotype was seen many times. The genes are TRBV5-5 and TRBJ2-3; 9 bases match TRBD2. This CDR3 has 15 amino acids. J was trimmed by 2 bases and V by 2 bases; bases with no gene match: 3. The germline V gene has CDR1 SGHKS and CDR2 YYEKEE (reference sequence). This CDR3 is CASSLASGATDTQYF. The CDR3 coding sequence is TGTGCCAGCAGCTTAGCTAGCGGGGCCACAGATACGCAGTATTTT. Based on the CDR3 plus reference TRBV5-5 and TRBJ2-3, the full variable domain is DAGVTQSPTHLIKTRGQQVTLRCSPISGHKSVSWYQQVLGQGPQFIFQYYEKEERGRGNFPDRFSARQFPNYSSELNVNALLLGDSALYLCASSLASGATDTQYFGPGTRLTVL.

This clonotype was counted ten times or more. This chain connects TRBV9 to TRBJ2-1; a possible D gene is TRBD2 (7 bases). Germline CDR1 SGDLS, CDR2 YYNGEE. Trimming removed 0 bases from V and 4 bases from J, with 14 bases in between. CDR3 size: 16 residues. The CDR3 nucleotides read TGTGCCAGCAGCGTAGAGTGGCGGGGGCCATACAATGAGCAGTTCTTC. Its translation is CASSVEWRGPYNEQFF.

The table lists this clonotype with a few counts. The V gene is TRBV15, the J gene TRBJ2-2, with 8 bases identical to TRBD1. V was clipped by 4 bases and J by 7 bases; unmatched bases: 8. The CDR3 runs 15 residues. CDR1 and CDR2 (germline): LNHNV, YYDKDF (reference sequence). The CDR3 reads CATSIRQGTSGELFF. CDR3 in DNA: TGTGCCACCAGCATCCGACAGGGGACGAGCGGGGAGCTGTTTTTT.

This clonotype was observed at least ten times. The chain employs TRBV27 and TRBJ2-1; tentatively, D is TRBD2 (7 bases). CDR1 and CDR2 from the germline V gene are MNHEY and SMNVEV (reference sequence). The V end was cut by 3 bases, the J end by 3 bases, with 15 bases between. This CDR3 is built from 16 residues. CDR3 sequence reads: CASSFRGGTNYNEQFF. The CDR3 DNA reads as TGTGCCAGCAGTTTTAGGGGGGGGACTAACTACAATGAGCAGTTCTTC.

The table lists this clonotype with many counts. The chain uses TRBV20-1 and TRBJ2-5; 7 bases fit TRBD1. V lost 2 bases, J lost 4 bases, and 4 bases stayed unmatched. Germline CDR1 reads DFQATT; CDR2 reads SNEGSKA (reference sequence). CDR3 length: 13 amino acids. The CDR3 region is CSARRGGPETQYF. The DNA of the CDR3 is TGCAGTGCTAGAAGAGGGGGCCCAGAGACCCAGTACTTC.

This clonotype was seen many times. DNA for the CDR3: TGCAGTGCCTACCTCTTGGTGACCCAGTACTTC. Protein product: CSAYLLVTQYF. The chain employs TRBV20-1 and TRBJ2-5; D uncertain. The CDR3 has 11 amino acids. Germline CDR1 DFQATT, CDR2 SNEGSKA (reference sequence). V was cut by 6 bases and J by 7 bases, with 12 bases left in between.

In its sample, this clonotype was seen a few times. This CDR3 is CAADRDPMVIQYF. CDR3 DNA: TGTGCCGCGGACCGGGACCCGATGGTCATTCAGTACTTC. The genes are TRBV2 and TRBJ2-4, with D perhaps given as TRBD1 or TRBD2 (5 bases each). V was pared by 11 bases and J by 9 bases, with 20 bases between. CDR1 and CDR2 (germline): SNHLY, FYNNEI. This CDR3 region has 13 residues.

This clonotype showed up just a few times. This CDR3 is CASSPLRRAYNEQFF. As DNA, the CDR3 is TGTGCCAGCAGCCCCCTGCGGCGGGCTTACAATGAGCAGTTCTTC. The chain links TRBV7-2 to TRBJ2-1, with a possible D match to TRBD2 (5 bases). V dropped 5 bases and J dropped 4 bases, with 15 bases sitting between them. Germline-derived CDR1 and CDR2 are SGHTA and FQGNSA. The CDR3 spans 15 residues.

This clonotype turned up a few times. The chain uses TRBV28 and TRBJ2-2, with D uncertain. Germline CDR1 reads MDHEN; CDR2 reads SYDVKM. Trimming took 3 bases from V and 2 from J, leaving 7 bases between them. CDR3 length equals 14 residues. CDR3 bases: TGTGCCAGCAGTTTTCGGACCAACACCGGGGAGCTGTTTTTT. Translation: CASSFRTNTGELFF.

This clonotype was seen ten or more times. The V call is TRBV28, the J call TRBJ1-5, with a weak D call TRBD1 (6 bases). Germline-derived CDR1 and CDR2 are MDHEN and SYDVKM. CDR3 length: 14 amino acids. Trimming cost V 6 bases and J 5 bases, with 14 bases left between them. CDR3 coding DNA: TGTGCCAGCAGCTTCGGGGGGCGGGATCAGCCCCAGCATTTT. Protein product: CASSFGGRDQPQHF. Full variable domain (outside the CDR3, taken from reference TRBV28 and TRBJ1-5): DVKVTQSSRYLVKRTGEKVFLECVQDMDHENMFWYRQDPGLGLRLIYFSYDVKMKEKGDIPEGYSVSREKKERFSLILESASTNQTSMYLCASSFGGRDQPQHFGDGTRLSIL.

The DNA for the CDR3 is TGTGCCATCAGTACCAGCAGCTCCTACGAGCAGTACTTC. Its protein product is CAISTSSSYEQYF. This chain joins TRBV10-3 and TRBJ2-7, with D uncertain. The germline V gene encodes CDR1 ENHRY and CDR2 SYGVKD. The CDR3 length is 13 residues. Trimming took off 5 bases at V and 0 bases at J, with 8 bases between the two ends.

V usage is TRBV28 and J usage is TRBJ2-5, with D possibly being TRBD2 (5 bases). V lost 6 bases to trimming and J lost 5 bases, with 13 bases between them. Germline CDR1 is MDHEN and CDR2 is SYDVKM. The CDR3 is made up of 13 amino acids. This chain's CDR3 is CASSTAGLETQYF. CDR3 DNA: TGTGCCAGCAGCACCGCGGGTTTGGAGACCCAGTACTTC.

This clonotype was seen many times. The gene calls are TRBV9 and TRBJ2-1; D uncertain. This CDR3 is built from 12 residues. The germline V and J ends were trimmed by 4 bases and 3 bases, with 5 bases remaining between them. Looked up from germline, CDR1 is SGDLS and CDR2 is YYNGEE. This CDR3 is CASSTLYNEQFF. The CDR3 DNA reads TGTGCCAGCAGCACCCTCTACAATGAGCAGTTCTTC.

To note about this clonotype: A read error is possible here, since a much larger clone lies one base away. V is TRBV2 and J is TRBJ2-4; 12 nucleotides align to TRBD2. The CDR3 contains 17 residues. The germline V gene encodes CDR1 SNHLY and CDR2 FYNNEI. With 0 bases clipped from V and 11 bases from J, the junction kept 11 bases outside the gene matches. The CDR3 DNA reads TGTGCCAGCAGTGAAGCAAGACTAGCGGGGGCATCTGACGTTCAGTACTTC. Amino acid sequence: CASSEARLAGASDVQYF.

This clonotype was seen a few times. This CDR3 is missing its conserved last phenylalanine or tryptophan, likely due to a read error. The chain is built from TRBV9 and TRBJ1-2; unclear D gene. The CDR3 has 14 residues. Germline loops: CDR1 SGDLS, CDR2 YYNGEE. Trimming left V 4 bases short and J 0 bases short, with 10 bases between. For the CDR3, the DNA is TGTGCCAGCAGCCCCCACGTTTCTAACTATGGCTACACCTCC. Its protein is CASSPHVSNYGYTS.

This clonotype occurred a few times. The chain is built from TRBV6-2 or TRBV6-3 and TRBJ1-3, with a weak D call TRBD1 (6 bases). Trimming pared 5 bases from V and 3 bases from J, leaving 8 bases between. The CDR3 has 13 residues. Germline-derived CDR1 and CDR2 are MNHEY and SVGEGT. CDR3 amino acids: CASSETGGNTIYF. Written as DNA, the CDR3 is TGTGCCAGCAGTGAGACAGGTGGAAACACCATATATTTT.

This clonotype has more than one count but fewer than ten. The genes are TRBV25-1 and TRBJ1-3, with 8 nucleotides matching TRBD1. This CDR3 is built from 13 residues. The germline V gene has CDR1 MGHDK and CDR2 SYGVNS. V lost 10 bases to trimming and J lost 6 bases; unmatched junction nucleotides: 8. CDR3 amino acids: CATRQTGVNTIYF. The CDR3, as DNA: TGTGCCACCCGACAGACAGGGGTAAACACCATATATTTT.

This clonotype was seen at least ten times. The CDR3 DNA sequence: TGTGCCAGCAGTGAATACAGGGAGCAGTACTTC. Protein product: CASSEYREQYF. The chain couples TRBV2 to TRBJ2-7; D possibly corresponds to TRBD1 (5 bases). V was pared by 2 bases and J by 7 bases, with 6 bases between. This CDR3 comprises 11 residues. Germline values: CDR1 SNHLY, CDR2 FYNNEI.

This clonotype was counted ten times or more. A junction end diverges from the germline sequence, so it may reflect a read error. The chain combines TRBV7-8 with TRBJ2-5; 9 bases fit TRBD2. This CDR3 spans 15 amino acids. Per germline, CDR1 SGHVS and CDR2 FQNEAQ. This chain's CDR3 is CASSLARGGKDTQYF. The CDR3, as DNA: TGTGCCAGCAGCTTAGCGCGGGGGGGGAAAGACACCCAGTACTTC.

This clonotype has ten or more counts. The chain couples TRBV15 to TRBJ1-6, with 9 bases that match TRBD1. V was pared by 4 bases and J by 9 bases, with 7 bases of the junction left unmatched. CDR1 LNHNV and CDR2 YYDKDF come from the germline V gene (reference sequence). The CDR3 has 15 amino acids. For the CDR3, the DNA is TGTGCCACCAGCATAATTACAGGGGGCACTTCACCCCTCCACTTT. Translating gives CATSIITGGTSPLHF. The full variable domain, with the rest looked up from reference TRBV15 and TRBJ1-6, is DAMVIQNPRYQVTQFGKPVTLSCSQTLNHNVMYWYQQKSSQAPKLLFHYYDKDFNNEADTPDNFQSRRPNTSFCFLDIRSPGLGDTAMYLCATSIITGGTSPLHFGNGTRLTVT.

This chain joins TRBV4-1 and TRBJ2-1; D may correspond to TRBD1 or TRBD2 (5 bases each). Trimming left V 0 bases short and J 6 bases short, with 15 bases between. The CDR3 contains 16 residues. CDR1 and CDR2 (germline): MGHRA, YSYEKL. The CDR3 reads CASSQESPGTSNEQFF. In DNA form, the CDR3 reads TGCGCCAGCAGCCAAGAATCTCCAGGGACCTCCAATGAGCAGTTCTTC.

This clonotype has at least ten counts. The rearrangement links TRBV28 to TRBJ2-7, with a possible D match to TRBD1 (6 bases). V lost 5 bases to trimming and J lost 2 bases, with 13 bases between them. Looked up from germline, CDR1 is MDHEN and CDR2 is SYDVKM. The CDR3 is made up of 14 amino acids. DNA of the CDR3: TGTGCCAGCAGTCAGACAGGCTACGCCTACGAGCAGTACTTC. This encodes CASSQTGYAYEQYF.

J is TRBJ2-2 and V is TRBV29-1; 11 nucleotides match TRBD1. This CDR3 region has 15 residues. Germline CDR1 SQVTM, CDR2 ANQGSEA. The V and J ends lost 6 bases and 4 bases, in that order; junction bases with no gene match: 7. The CDR3 sequence is CSVSGTGGSTGELFF. The CDR3 DNA reads TGCAGCGTCTCCGGGACAGGGGGTTCCACCGGGGAGCTGTTTTTT.

The rearrangement uses TRBV20-1 and TRBJ1-5; D gene unclear. The germline V and J ends were trimmed by 6 bases and 3 bases, with 9 bases remaining between them. CDR1 and CDR2 (germline): DFQATT, SNEGSKA (reference sequence). The length of the CDR3 is 12 residues. The CDR3 DNA follows: TGCAGTGCGAGGACGGTCAATCAGCCCCAGCATTTT. Translation gives CSARTVNQPQHF.

The chain uses TRBV27 and TRBJ2-7, with D perhaps matching TRBD2 (7 bases). Germline V gene lookup returns CDR1 MNHEY and CDR2 SMNVEV (reference sequence). Between the trimmed V and J ends, which lost 8 bases and 2 bases, there was a span of 16 bases. The CDR3 extends over 14 amino acids. The CDR3 sequence: CASGKGGVPYEQYF. The CDR3 bases are TGTGCCAGCGGCAAGGGGGGGGTACCCTACGAGCAGTACTTC.

At least ten counts were recorded for this clonotype. V and J are TRBV18 and TRBJ2-7, with D possibly matching TRBD1 (5 bases). Trimming took off 0 bases at V and 6 bases at J, with 9 bases between the two ends. This CDR3 has 13 residues. Germline CDR1 is KGHSH and CDR2 is LQKENI. The CDR3 region is CASSPPVRAEQYF. The CDR3 region has the DNA TGTGCCAGCTCACCACCTGTCAGGGCCGAGCAGTACTTC.